These 25 T cell receptor beta chains were sequenced from one sample in a study of radiation and T cells in renal cell carcinoma. The time point denotes: blood 2 weeks post-SBRT. The treatment was: 15 Gy SBRT to primary tumor, nephrectomy 4 weeks later. Sequencing was performed with immunoSEQ multiplex PCR; in TCRdb, only in-frame clones are kept and a portion is missing. The sample lists around 60,000 clones; 70% to 80% were seen once. This material consisted of blood, taken from a patient whose treatment included radiotherapy and nephrectomy. The source is a man between 60 and 75 years old with renal cell carcinoma.

The rearrangement uses TRBV7-2 and TRBJ1-2; 8 bases align to TRBD1. The CDR3 extends over 16 amino acids. Looked up from germline, CDR1 is SGHTA and CDR2 is FQGNSA. The V gene end was trimmed by 1 base and the J gene end by 5 bases; junction bases not matched to a gene: 9. CDR3 loop: CASSLGGTGSGYGYTF. For the CDR3, the DNA is TGTGCCAGCAGCTTAGGGGGGACAGGTTCTGGTTATGGCTACACCTTC.

This clone was picked up one time. One end of the junction does not line up with germline, which may come from a read error. J is TRBJ1-6 and V is TRBV10-2, with D unresolved. The CDR3 has 13 amino acids. Looked up from germline, CDR1 is WSHSY and CDR2 is SAAADI. The DNA for the CDR3 is TGCGCCAGCAGTGGCGTTTATAGTTCACCCCTCCACTTT. As protein: CASSGVYSSPLHF.

This chain joins TRBV9 and TRBJ1-1; 8 nucleotides align to TRBD1. Germline loops: CDR1 SGDLS, CDR2 YYNGEE. The ends lost 3 bases at V and 11 bases at J; junction bases unmatched: 6. The CDR3 loop spans 12 amino acids. As DNA, the CDR3 is TGTGCCAGCAGCGCCGGACAGGGCCTGGCTTTCTTT. Its protein is CASSAGQGLAFF.

This sequence joins TRBV2 and TRBJ2-2, with D possibly TRBD1 on 6 matching bases. V lost 5 bases, J lost 13 bases, and 14 bases lay in between. The CDR3 spans 12 residues. Germline-derived CDR1 and CDR2 are SNHLY and FYNNEI. The CDR3 DNA reads TGTGCCAGCAGTAACCGACAGGCCGGGCTGTTTTTT. The encoded protein is CASSNRQAGLFF.

The gene calls are TRBV10-3 and TRBJ2-3; 10 bases fit TRBD2. The ends lost 2 bases at V and 4 bases at J; junction bases unmatched: 6. The CDR3 spans 16 residues. Germline CDR1 reads ENHRY; CDR2 reads SYGVKD. DNA of the CDR3: TGTGCCATCAGTGAGACCCAGCGGGGGGGGGCAGATACGCAGTATTTT. Its translation: CAISETQRGGADTQYF.

This clone was detected only once. V is TRBV18 and J is TRBJ2-7, with D possibly matching TRBD2 (5 bases). The V end lost 3 bases, the J end lost 7 bases, and 16 bases lay between the germline ends. Germline V gives CDR1 KGHSH, CDR2 LQKENI. This CDR3 comprises 14 residues. The CDR3 nucleotides read TGTGCCAGCTCACCGCGGGCCCCTACTGATGAGCAGTACGTC. It encodes CASSPRAPTDEQYV.

CDR3 loop: CATAGTSVKTQYF. Here the CDR3 DNA reads TGTGCCACCGCGGGGACTAGCGTAAAGACCCAGTACTTC. The chain carries TRBV27 and TRBJ2-5, with 10 positions matching TRBD2. Looked up from germline, CDR1 is MNHEY and CDR2 is SMNVEV (reference sequence). The CDR3 has 13 amino acids. The V and J ends lost 10 bases and 6 bases, in that order; junction bases with no gene match: 8.

The rearrangement uses TRBV27 and TRBJ1-2; D is ambiguous. The CDR3 covers 13 residues. Germline-derived CDR1 and CDR2 are MNHEY and SMNVEV (reference sequence). V lost 4 bases and J 7 bases, leaving 13 bases between the germline ends. CDR3 coding DNA: TGTGCCAGCAGTTGGACGGGTGGCTCTGGCTACACCTTC. The encoded protein is CASSWTGGSGYTF.

The V and J genes are TRBV9 and TRBJ2-3; D remains unclear. The germline CDR1 and CDR2 sequences are SGDLS and YYNGEE. V lost 4 bases and J lost 1, with 7 bases in between. The CDR3 spans 13 residues. CDR3 DNA: TGTGCCAGCAGCCCTCTGCGCACAGATACGCAGTATTTT. This encodes CASSPLRTDTQYF. Looking up the rest from reference TRBV9 and TRBJ2-3 gives the full variable domain: DSGVTQTPKHLITATGQRVTLRCSPRSGDLSVYWYQQSLDQGLQFLIQYYNGEERAKGNILERFSAQQFPDLHSELNLSSLELGDSALYFCASSPLRTDTQYFGPGTRLTVL.

The chain links TRBV6-1 to TRBJ1-2; D is possibly TRBD1 (5 bases). With 4 bases removed from V and 10 bases from J, the gap between germline ends came to 13 bases. Per the germline V gene, CDR1 is MNHNS and CDR2 is SASEGT. There are 12 residues in the CDR3. The CDR3: CASSVWDRSYTF. The CDR3 DNA reads as TGTGCCAGCAGTGTTTGGGACCGGTCCTACACCTTC.

This sequence joins TRBV5-1 and TRBJ2-6; no firm D call. Trimming stripped 7 bases from V and 0 bases from J, with 8 bases between. The CDR3 loop spans 14 amino acids. Germline V gene sequence: CDR1 SGHRS, CDR2 YFSETQ. CDR3 sequence (DNA): TGCGCCAGCGAACAGAGCTCTGGGGCCAACGTCCTGACTTTC. Its translation: CASEQSSGANVLTF.

The chain has TRBV9 and TRBJ2-3; TRBD1 matches 10 bases. With V trimmed by 2 bases and J by 4 bases, 7 bases remained unmatched. The CDR3 is 16 amino acids. Germline CDR1 SGDLS, CDR2 YYNGEE. The CDR3 nucleotides read TGTGCCAGCAGCGTTCTCAGGACAGGGGGGGCAGATACGCAGTATTTT. Protein: CASSVLRTGGADTQYF.

The rearrangement links TRBV11-1 to TRBJ2-6; D is unresolved. This CDR3 has 18 residues. V lost 4 bases and J 0 bases, leaving 16 bases between the germline ends. The germline CDR1 and CDR2 sequences are SGHAT and FQDESV (reference sequence). The CDR3 DNA is TGTGCCAGCAGCTCCCAGGACCGCAGTAACTCTGGGGCCAACGTCCTGACTTTC. Its translation: CASSSQDRSNSGANVLTF.

The chain joins TRBV10-3 to TRBJ2-1; TRBD2 matches 8 bases. This CDR3 spans 13 amino acids. Looked up from germline, CDR1 is ENHRY and CDR2 is SYGVKD. Unmatched junction bases numbered 8, after V lost 10 bases and J lost 6 bases. CDR3 nucleotides: TGTGCCACCCGGGAGGGCCTGGGCAATGAGCAGTTCTTC. Translating gives CATREGLGNEQFF.

The chain links TRBV19 to TRBJ2-1; the match to TRBD2 covers 7 bases. This CDR3 has 15 residues. CDR1 is LNHDA and CDR2 is SQIVND in the germline V gene (reference sequence). V gave up 6 bases and J gave up 3 bases; unmatched junction bases: 8. The CDR3 coding sequence is TGTGCCAGTAGGACGGGGGGTCTCCACTACAATGAGCAGTTCTTC. Translating it yields CASRTGGLHYNEQFF.

The J gene is TRBJ2-5, the V gene TRBV6-5; the D call may be TRBD1 or TRBD2 (6 bases each). The V end was cut by 11 bases, the J end by 4 bases, with 8 bases between. The CDR3 spans 10 residues. From germline, CDR1 is MNHEY and CDR2 SVGAGI. This CDR3 is CAGGRETQYF. CDR3 nucleotides: TGTGCCGGGGGGCGAGAGACCCAGTACTTC.

The chain carries TRBV6-5 and TRBJ2-3, with D maybe TRBD2 (5 bases). The CDR3 is made up of 15 amino acids. Germline CDR1 and CDR2: MNHEY and SVGAGI. The V gene lost 0 bases and the J gene lost 2 bases, with 9 bases spanning the gap. CDR3 sequence: CASSYSGGFTDTQYF. CDR3 nucleotides: TGTGCCAGCAGTTACTCGGGCGGGTTCACAGATACGCAGTATTTT.

This chain joins TRBV9 and TRBJ2-1, with 7 bases that match TRBD2. This CDR3 contains 15 residues. The J segment lost 3 bases and the V segment lost 3 bases, leaving 6 bases of the junction unmatched. Germline V gene sequence: CDR1 SGDLS, CDR2 YYNGEE. The CDR3: CASSGRGLDYNEQFF. CDR3 bases: TGTGCCAGCAGCGGAAGAGGACTAGACTACAATGAGCAGTTCTTC.

In its sample, this clone was seen a few times. The chain links TRBV29-1 to TRBJ1-1; a weak D match, TRBD1 (5 bases). This CDR3 is built from 11 residues. Trimming took 5 bases from V and 11 from J, leaving 15 bases between them. CDR1 is SQVTM, CDR2 ANQGSEA, per germline. As DNA, the CDR3 is TGCAGCGTTATTGACAGATGGGGGGCTTTCTTT. It translates to CSVIDRWGAFF.

The gene calls are TRBV7-2 and TRBJ2-3; 13 positions agree with TRBD2. V trimming: 5 bases; J trimming: 5 bases; junction bases outside the gene matches: 4. The CDR3 runs 15 residues. Germline values: CDR1 SGHTA, CDR2 FQGNSA. Here the CDR3 DNA reads TGTGCCAGCAGCCTGCGACTAGCGGGGGGAGATACGCAGTATTTT. Its translation: CASSLRLAGGDTQYF.

The genes are TRBV5-1 and TRBJ2-1; 10 nucleotides agree with TRBD1. CDR3 length: 14 residues. The V gene's germline CDR1 is SGHRS and CDR2 YFSETQ. V trimming: 4 bases; J trimming: 7 bases; junction bases outside the gene matches: 5. The CDR3 reads CASSLRTGGNEQFF. Here the CDR3 DNA reads TGCGCCAGCAGCCTCAGGACAGGGGGGAATGAGCAGTTCTTC.

The genes are TRBV7-2 and TRBJ2-1; 8 nucleotides agree with TRBD1. The V segment lost 5 bases and the J segment 2 bases; nucleotides outside the gene matches: 8. The CDR3 runs 16 residues. Germline CDR1 reads SGHTA; CDR2 reads FQGNSA. The chain's CDR3 is CASSPPDRVAYNEQFF. The CDR3 bases are TGTGCCAGCAGCCCCCCGGACAGGGTCGCCTACAATGAGCAGTTCTTC.

The rearrangement uses TRBV27 and TRBJ2-1; D tentatively reads TRBD1 or TRBD2 (5 bases each). Looked up from germline, CDR1 is MNHEY and CDR2 is SMNVEV (reference sequence). This CDR3 spans 16 amino acids. Trimming took off 5 bases at V and 5 bases at J, with 19 bases between the two ends. CDR3 residues: CASSPLGQGANNEQFF. The CDR3 coding sequence is TGTGCCAGCAGTCCCTTGGGGCAGGGAGCTAACAATGAGCAGTTCTTC.

The CDR3 region has the DNA TGTGCCAGCAGCCCCCAGGGTTATGAAAAACTGTTTTTT. Translating gives CASSPQGYEKLFF. V and J are TRBV7-2 and TRBJ1-4; possible D gene TRBD1, 5 bases. V was trimmed by 5 bases and J by 6 bases, leaving 10 bases between them. The CDR3 totals 13 residues. The germline V gene encodes CDR1 SGHTA and CDR2 FQGNSA.

J is TRBJ2-2 and V is TRBV7-3; D ambiguous. The ends were cut back, 6 bases at V and 1 base at J, with 3 bases in the middle. In germline, CDR1 is SGHTA, CDR2 FQGTGA. The CDR3 consists of 12 residues. The CDR3 region is CASRGNTGELFF. The CDR3 nucleotides are TGTGCCAGCAGGGGGAACACCGGGGAGCTGTTTTTT.